What follows describes a single T cell receptor beta chain. This specimen comes from a study of blood T cells in healthy people across ages. Germline CDR1 DFQATT, CDR2 SNEGSKA (reference sequence). This CDR3 region has 13 residues. The V segment lost 6 bases and the J segment 5 bases; nucleotides outside the gene matches: 9. Together with a sample-barcoded 5' primer, a J-beta primer mix was included in a second PCR lasting about 7 to 11 cycles. From the 5' RACE reads, TCRdb called clonotypes with MiXCR, one entry per CDR3 protein. This table holds under 800,000 distinct CDR3 sequences, 20% to 25% found once. Healthy individuals of Caucasian origin from Russia, aged about 6 to 95, served as donors.

The rearrangement uses TRBV20-1 and TRBJ2-7; 8 positions agree with TRBD2. Sequences were obtained from blood. This clonotype was sampled from a man between 65 and 85 years old in good health. The CDR3, as DNA: TGCAGTGCCCAGGGCAGCGGGAGTGACGAGCAGTACTTC. Protein: CSAQGSGSDEQYF.